This T cell receptor (beta chain) is from a study of early T cells in non-severe SARS-CoV-2 infection. As part of library construction, unique molecular identifiers were attached to individual cDNA molecules. TCRdb re-called the 5' RACE reads with MiXCR, one entry per CDR3 protein. The sample lists around 89,000 distinct CDR3 sequences, approximately 14% seen once, with less than 0.6% in the top ten. V lost 4 bases to trimming and J lost 3 bases, with 22 bases between them. This CDR3 contains 18 residues. Germline CDR1 and CDR2: LGHDT and YNNKEL (reference sequence). The receptor's source is an adult who was a healthcare worker with PCR-confirmed SARS-CoV-2 infection or an uninfected control (not recorded which). Sequencing was performed on whole blood. The chain recombines TRBV3-1 with TRBJ1-3; possibly TRBD1 for D (6 bases). CDR3 residues: CASSLRLGAGLFGNTIYF. The CDR3 nucleotides read TGTGCCAGCAGCCTAAGACTGGGGGCTGGTCTCTTTGGAAACACCATATATTTT.